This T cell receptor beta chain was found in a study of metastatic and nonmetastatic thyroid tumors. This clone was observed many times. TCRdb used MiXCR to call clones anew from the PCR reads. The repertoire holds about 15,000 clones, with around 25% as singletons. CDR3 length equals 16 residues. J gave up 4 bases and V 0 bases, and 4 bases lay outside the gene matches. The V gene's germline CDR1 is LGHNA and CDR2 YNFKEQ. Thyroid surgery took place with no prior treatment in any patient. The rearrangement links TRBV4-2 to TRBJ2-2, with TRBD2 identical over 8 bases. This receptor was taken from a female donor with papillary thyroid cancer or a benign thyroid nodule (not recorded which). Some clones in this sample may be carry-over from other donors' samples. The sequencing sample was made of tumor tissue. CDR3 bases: TGTGCCAGCAGCCAAGAATTAGCGGGGCTCACCGGGGAGCTGTTTTTT. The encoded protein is CASSQELAGLTGELFF.